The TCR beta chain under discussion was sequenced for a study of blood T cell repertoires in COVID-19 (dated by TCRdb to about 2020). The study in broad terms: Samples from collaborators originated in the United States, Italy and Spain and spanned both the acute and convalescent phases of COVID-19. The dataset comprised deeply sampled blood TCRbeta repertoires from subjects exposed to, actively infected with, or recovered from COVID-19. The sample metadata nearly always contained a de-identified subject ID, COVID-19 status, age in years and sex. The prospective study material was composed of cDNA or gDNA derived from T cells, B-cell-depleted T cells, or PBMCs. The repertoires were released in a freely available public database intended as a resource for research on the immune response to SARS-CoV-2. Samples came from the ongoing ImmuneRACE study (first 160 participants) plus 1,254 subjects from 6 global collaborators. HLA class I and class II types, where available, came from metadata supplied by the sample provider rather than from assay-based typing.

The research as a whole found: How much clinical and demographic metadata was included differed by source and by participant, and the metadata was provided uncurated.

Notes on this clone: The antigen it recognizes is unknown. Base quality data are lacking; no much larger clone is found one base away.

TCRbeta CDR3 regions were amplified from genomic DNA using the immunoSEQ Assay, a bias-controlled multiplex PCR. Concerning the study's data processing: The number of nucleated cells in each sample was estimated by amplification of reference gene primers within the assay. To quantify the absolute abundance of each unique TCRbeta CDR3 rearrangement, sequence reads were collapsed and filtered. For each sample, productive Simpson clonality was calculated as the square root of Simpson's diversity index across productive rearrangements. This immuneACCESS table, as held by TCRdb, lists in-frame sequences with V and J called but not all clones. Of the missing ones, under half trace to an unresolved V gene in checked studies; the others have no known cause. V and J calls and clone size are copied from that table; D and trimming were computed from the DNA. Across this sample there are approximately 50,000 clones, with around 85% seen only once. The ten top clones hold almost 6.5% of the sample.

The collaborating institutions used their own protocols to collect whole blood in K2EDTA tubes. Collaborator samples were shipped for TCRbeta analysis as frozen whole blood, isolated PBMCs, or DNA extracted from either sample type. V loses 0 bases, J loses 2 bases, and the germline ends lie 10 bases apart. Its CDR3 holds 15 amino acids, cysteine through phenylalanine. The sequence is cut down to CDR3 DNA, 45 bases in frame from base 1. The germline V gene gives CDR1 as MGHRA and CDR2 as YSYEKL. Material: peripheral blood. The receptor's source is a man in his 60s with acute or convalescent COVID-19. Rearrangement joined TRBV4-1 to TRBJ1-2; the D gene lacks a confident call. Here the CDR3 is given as CASSQEIRYNYGYTF. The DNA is TGCGCCAGCAGCCAAGAGATCAGGTACAACTATGGCTACACCTTC.